Presented here are 20 T cell receptor beta chains from one specimen sequenced in a study of CD8 T cells in Susac syndrome (dated by TCRdb to between 2018 and 2020). The receptor library was made with the immunoSEQ multiplex PCR assay. RNA was extracted using the RNeasy kit, and about 0.45 to 1 microgram was reverse transcribed with random hexamers. In TCRdb, the public reads were trimmed at Q25 with fastp and aligned with MiXCR, with productive beta chains retained. Here each entry gathers all rows of one CDR3 protein and keeps the most common genes and DNA. For this sample the table gives about 180,000 distinct CDR3 sequences, of which roughly 92% were detected only once. The leading ten clones occupy 0.095% to 0.13% of the sample. The specimen was CD4+ T cells from PBMCs. All receptors derive from a human donor with Susac syndrome.

This chain links TRBV18 with TRBJ1-2; D perhaps matches TRBD1 (5 bases). Looked up from germline, CDR1 is KGHSH and CDR2 is LQKENI. CDR3 length equals 15 residues. Trimming took off 6 bases at V and 7 bases at J, with 21 bases between the two ends. The CDR3 bases are TGTGCCAGCTCCCCCTCGGGGGATGTCACCTCTGGCTACACCTTC. This translates into CASSPSGDVTSGYTF.

The chain is built from TRBV10-2 and TRBJ2-3; D is unresolved. The CDR3 length is 13 residues. The V and J ends lost 3 bases and 0 bases respectively, with 4 bases between them. Germline loops: CDR1 WSHSY, CDR2 SAAADI. Written as DNA, the CDR3 is TGCGCCAGCAGTGACGGGAGCACAGATACGCAGTATTTT. This encodes CASSDGSTDTQYF.

The chain couples TRBV3-1 to TRBJ2-3; D remains ambiguous. V lost 2 bases and J lost 0, with 6 bases in between. Germline CDR1 reads LGHDT; CDR2 reads YNNKEL (reference sequence). The CDR3 totals 14 residues. The DNA for the CDR3 is TGTGCCAGCAGCCAAACGGACAGCACAGATACGCAGTATTTT. This codes for CASSQTDSTDTQYF.

The chain has TRBV7-9 and TRBJ2-7; 7 nucleotides line up with TRBD1. The CDR3 sequence is 14 residues long. The germline gives CDR1 SEHNR, CDR2 FQNEAQ (reference sequence). V lost 5 bases and J lost 2; bases outside the gene matches: 6. The CDR3 coding sequence is TGTGCCAGCAGCGAGAGGACAGGTCCCTACGAGCAGTACTTC. This gives the protein CASSERTGPYEQYF.

V is TRBV20-1 and J is TRBJ1-2; the D gene is possibly TRBD1 (5 bases). The CDR3 spans 14 residues. Trimming removed 6 bases at V and 2 bases at J, with 16 bases between. Germline V gene sequence: CDR1 DFQATT, CDR2 SNEGSKA (reference sequence). The CDR3 bases are TGCAGTGCCGCCGGGGACTTCTTAAACTATGGCTACACCTTC. It translates to CSAAGDFLNYGYTF.

This clonotype came up a few times. The chain couples TRBV18 to TRBJ2-1, with TRBD1 as a possible D gene (6 bases). The CDR3 has 12 residues. Trimming cost V 5 bases and J 7 bases, with 9 bases left between them. CDR1 and CDR2 (germline): KGHSH, LQKENI. CDR3 nucleotides: TGTGCCAGCTCAGGGCAGGGGAATGAGCAGTTCTTC. Its translation is CASSGQGNEQFF.

The V call is TRBV11-2, the J call TRBJ2-6; D ambiguous. Germline V gene lookup returns CDR1 SGHAT and CDR2 FQNNGV. The CDR3 is 18 residues long. V lost 4 bases and J 4 bases, leaving 20 bases between the germline ends. In nucleotides, the CDR3 is TGTGCCAGCAGCTCCTCGGGTCCTAGACCTCTGGGGGCCAACGTCCTGACTTTC. Translated, it gives CASSSSGPRPLGANVLTF. Full variable domain (missing parts from reference TRBV11-2 and TRBJ2-6): EAGVAQSPRYKIIEKRQSVAFWCNPISGHATLYWYQQILGQGPKLLIQFQNNGVVDDSQLPKDRFSAERLKGVDSTLKIQPAKLEDSAVYLCASSSSGPRPLGANVLTFGAGSRLTVL.

The gene calls are TRBV27 and TRBJ2-7, with TRBD1 matching over 7 bases. This CDR3 region has 13 residues. V was clipped by 9 bases and J by 3 bases; unmatched bases: 8. Germline V gene sequence: CDR1 MNHEY, CDR2 SMNVEV (reference sequence). As DNA, the CDR3 is TGTGCCAGTGGGGACAGTGGATACTACGAGCAGTACTTC. Translated: CASGDSGYYEQYF.

This chain joins TRBV12-3 or TRBV12-4 and TRBJ1-1; TRBD1 is a possible D gene (5 bases). Trimming removed 6 bases at V and 7 bases at J, with 12 bases between. The CDR3 covers 12 residues. CDR3 loop: CASSPGRSEAFF. DNA for the CDR3: TGTGCCAGCAGCCCGGGACGGAGTGAAGCTTTCTTT.

The V gene is TRBV20-1, the J gene TRBJ1-1, with D possibly being TRBD1 (6 bases). This CDR3 has 11 amino acids. The germline V and J ends were trimmed by 8 bases and 2 bases, with 9 bases remaining between them. The V gene's germline CDR1 is DFQATT and CDR2 SNEGSKA (reference sequence). Written as DNA, the CDR3 is TGCAGTCCGACAGGTAACACTGAAGCTTTCTTT. This encodes CSPTGNTEAFF.

CDR3 in amino acids: CASSLPGPTGQETQYF. CDR3 bases: TGTGCCAGCAGCTTACCGGGGCCGACAGGGCAAGAGACCCAGTACTTC. The chain joins TRBV5-4 to TRBJ2-5; TRBD1 matches 7 bases. Germline V gene sequence: CDR1 SGHNT, CDR2 YYREEE (reference sequence). V lost 2 bases and J lost 2; bases outside the gene matches: 9. The CDR3 totals 16 residues.

The CDR3 DNA is TGTGCCAGCAGCGTAGGGGGTGCGGTGAACACTGAAGCTTTCTTT. The encoded protein is CASSVGGAVNTEAFF. The rearrangement links TRBV9 to TRBJ1-1; D not certain. CDR3 size: 15 residues. Trimming pared 0 bases from V and 0 bases from J, leaving 9 bases between. Germline V gives CDR1 SGDLS, CDR2 YYNGEE.

J is TRBJ1-4 and V is TRBV9, with 7 bases that match TRBD1. Germline V gene data show CDR1 as SGDLS and CDR2 as YYNGEE. CDR3 length equals 15 residues. Trimming took 1 base from V and 8 from J; bases not matched to a gene: 8. The CDR3 protein is CASSVQGVGGEKLFF. The CDR3 bases are TGTGCCAGCAGCGTACAGGGGGTAGGAGGCGAAAAACTGTTTTTT.

CDR3 bases: TGTGCCAGCAGCTTAGCTCCTAGCGGGGGGTTACAAGAGACCCAGTACTTC. Translation gives CASSLAPSGGLQETQYF. This sequence joins TRBV11-2 and TRBJ2-5; 11 bases line up with TRBD2. Germline V lookup: CDR1 SGHAT, CDR2 FQNNGV. The CDR3 is 17 residues long. The V and J ends lost 1 base and 2 bases, in that order; junction bases with no gene match: 6.

The chain employs TRBV20-1 and TRBJ1-1; TRBD1 matches at 10 bases. The germline V gene has CDR1 DFQATT and CDR2 SNEGSKA (reference sequence). The CDR3 is 14 amino acids. The V segment lost 6 bases and the J segment 1 base; nucleotides outside the gene matches: 5. In nucleotides, the CDR3 is TGCAGTGCCCCATGGACAGGGGGGAACACTGAAGCTTTCTTT. As protein: CSAPWTGGNTEAFF.

This chain uses TRBV4-1 with TRBJ1-1; 10 bases match TRBD1. The CDR3 sequence is 15 residues long. The V gene end was trimmed by 5 bases and the J gene end by 4 bases; junction bases not matched to a gene: 7. Germline CDR1 reads MGHRA; CDR2 reads YSYEKL. The CDR3 loop is CASSSRDRGGTEAFF. CDR3 bases: TGCGCCAGCAGCTCCCGGGACAGGGGTGGCACTGAAGCTTTCTTT.

The sample holds a few counts of this clonotype. The chain is built from TRBV12-3 or TRBV12-4 and TRBJ2-1; TRBD1 agrees at 7 bases. Trimming took 4 bases from V and 5 from J; bases not matched to a gene: 11. This CDR3 contains 16 residues. CDR3 in amino acids: CASSSIFRTGNNEQFF. CDR3 DNA: TGTGCCAGCAGTTCTATTTTCAGGACAGGAAACAATGAGCAGTTCTTC.

The chain combines TRBV5-1 with TRBJ2-7; 7 nucleotides line up with TRBD1. The V and J ends lost 2 bases and 2 bases, in that order; junction bases with no gene match: 4. The CDR3 length is 14 residues. In germline, CDR1 is SGHRS, CDR2 YFSETQ. CDR3 region: CASSLPTGTYEQYF. The CDR3 DNA reads TGCGCCAGCAGCTTACCGACAGGGACCTACGAGCAGTACTTC.

The chain is built from TRBV7-2 and TRBJ2-3; D unresolved. The germline gives CDR1 SGHTA, CDR2 FQGNSA. This CDR3 contains 13 residues. V was clipped by 3 bases and J by 3 bases, with 7 bases between them. The CDR3 DNA reads TGTGCCAGCAGCTTCCAGGAGACAGATACGCAGTATTTT. Translated: CASSFQETDTQYF.

The J gene is TRBJ2-5, the V gene TRBV4-1; the match to TRBD1 covers 8 bases. V shed 2 bases and J 1 base; nucleotides not matched to a gene: 6. The CDR3 is 16 residues long. Germline V gives CDR1 MGHRA, CDR2 YSYEKL. The CDR3 loop is CASSQITGGPQETQYF. The CDR3 bases are TGCGCCAGCAGCCAAATAACAGGGGGACCCCAAGAGACCCAGTACTTC.